This T cell receptor beta chain stems from a study of glioma-infiltrating T cells after dendritic cell vaccination. Study as a whole: Three intradermal dendritic cell vaccine injections were given every two weeks.

This clone was counted once. Fresh-frozen tumor tissue and more than two years of survival data were available for all. CDR1 and CDR2 from the germline V gene are LNHNV and YYDKDF (reference sequence). V shed 9 bases and J 5 bases; nucleotides not matched to a gene: 13. The CDR3 spans 15 residues. Sequencing used immunoSEQ multiplex PCR; TCRdb keeps in-frame clones, though not all of them. The sample includes about 73,000 clones, roughly 82% of them seen just once. This clonotype originated in a human donor with glioblastoma. This chain links TRBV15 with TRBJ2-5, with 9 bases aligning to TRBD1. Source: blood, taken before dendritic cell vaccination. Here the CDR3 reads CATSDRGQGRETQYF. For the CDR3, the DNA is TGTGCCACGTCCGATAGGGGACAGGGAAGGGAGACCCAGTACTTC.